These 29 T cell receptor beta chains originate from one sample sequenced in a study of shared clonotypes between healthy human individuals. Naive CD8 cells, CD45RO-negative and positively selected for CCR7, excluded terminally differentiated effector memory CD45RA+ cells. Clones were sequenced by immunoSEQ multiplex PCR, and TCRdb holds only the in-frame ones, with some missing. The table includes millions of clones, 93% detected once. Source material: naive CD8+ T cells from PBMCs. Every receptor here comes from a man aged 18 to 30 in good health. Some clones in this sample may be carry-over from other donors' samples.

The genes are TRBV28 and TRBJ2-7; D not resolved. This CDR3 contains 13 residues. Trimming cost V 3 bases and J 6 bases, with 12 bases left between them. CDR1 and CDR2 from the germline V gene are MDHEN and SYDVKM. CDR3 region: CASSLIRASEQYF. In DNA form, the CDR3 reads TGTGCCAGCAGTTTGATCCGGGCCTCCGAGCAGTACTTC.

In DNA, the CDR3 is TGTGCCAGCAGTTTAGCGGGAGCCGGTGAGCAGTTCTTC. This codes for CASSLAGAGEQFF. The chain is built from TRBV9 and TRBJ2-1; 9 bases agree with TRBD2. The CDR3 totals 13 residues. CDR1 and CDR2 (germline): SGDLS, YYNGEE. The junction had 6 bases not matched to a gene; V was cut back by 5 bases and J by 9 bases.

DNA for the CDR3: TGTGCCAGCAGCTTAGATATCCTTCACTACGAGCAGTACTTC. This gives the protein CASSLDILHYEQYF. The chain joins TRBV11-2 to TRBJ2-7; D remains unclear. V was cut by 0 bases and J by 3 bases, with 9 bases left in between. The CDR3 extends over 14 amino acids. Germline CDR1 SGHAT, CDR2 FQNNGV. Using reference TRBV11-2 and TRBJ2-7 for the parts outside the CDR3, the full variable domain is EAGVAQSPRYKIIEKRQSVAFWCNPISGHATLYWYQQILGQGPKLLIQFQNNGVVDDSQLPKDRFSAERLKGVDSTLKIQPAKLEDSAVYLCASSLDILHYEQYFGPGTRLTVT.

As concerns this clone: This same CDR3 is encoded by further DNA sequences in the sample. The chain joins TRBV27 to TRBJ2-7, with D perhaps matching TRBD1 or TRBD2 (5 bases each). The CDR3 has 14 amino acids. Germline V gene sequence: CDR1 MNHEY, CDR2 SMNVEV (reference sequence). Trimming removed 4 bases at V and 1 base at J, with 11 bases between. CDR3 loop: CASSWGTGSYEQYF. The CDR3 DNA reads TGTGCCAGCAGTTGGGGGACGGGTTCCTACGAGCAGTACTTC.

The rearrangement uses TRBV4-1 and TRBJ2-7; 13 positions agree with TRBD2. From germline, CDR1 is MGHRA and CDR2 YSYEKL. The CDR3 consists of 17 residues. V shed 8 bases and J 1 base; nucleotides not matched to a gene: 11. The CDR3 DNA follows: TGCGCCAGCTGGGGGACTAGCGGGACCCGGGGGTCCTACGAGCAGTACTTC. Protein product: CASWGTSGTRGSYEQYF.

This chain joins TRBV7-9 and TRBJ2-5; a possible D gene is TRBD2 (6 bases). Deletions cut 5 bases from V and 11 bases from J, with 27 bases between. The CDR3 runs 16 residues. Germline values: CDR1 SEHNR, CDR2 FQNEAQ (reference sequence). The CDR3 bases are TGTGCCAGCAGCCTCTCCGAGGTCGCTGGGGGGAGTGAGCAGTACTTC. Translated: CASSLSEVAGGSEQYF. The full variable domain, with the rest looked up from reference TRBV7-9 and TRBJ2-5, is DTGVSQNPRHKITKRGQNVTFRCDPISEHNRLYWYRQTLGQGPEFLTYFQNEAQLEKSRLLSDRFSAERPKGSFSTLEIQRTEQGDSAMYLCASSLSEVAGGSEQYFGPGTRLLVL.

This clone was seen just once. The V and J genes are TRBV10-1 and TRBJ2-5; unclear D gene. The CDR3 totals 17 residues. Trimming shortened V by 7 bases and J by 1 base, and 22 bases separated the two germline ends. Germline V gene lookup returns CDR1 WNHNN and CDR2 SYGVQD (reference sequence). The CDR3 nucleotides read TGCGCCAGCACGTGGTGCAGGCGTTTGGACCCCCAAGAGACCCAGTACTTC. Protein: CASTWCRRLDPQETQYF.

The chain carries TRBV9 and TRBJ1-2; 9 bases are a match to TRBD1. The germline gives CDR1 SGDLS, CDR2 YYNGEE. The CDR3 is made up of 16 amino acids. V trimming: 3 bases; J trimming: 2 bases; junction bases outside the gene matches: 8. The CDR3 DNA follows: TGTGCCAGCAGCGCCCTCGACAGGGGGGGGAACTATGGCTACACCTTC. It translates to CASSALDRGGNYGYTF.

The chain carries TRBV5-1 and TRBJ1-1; 8 nucleotides align to TRBD1. CDR3 length: 15 residues. Trimming removed 3 bases from V and 5 bases from J; junction bases left unmatched: 9. Germline lookup yields CDR1 SGHRS and CDR2 YFSETQ. As DNA, the CDR3 is TGCGCCAGCAGCTATGGACAGGGAGGGGTAACTGAAGCTTTCTTT. Its translation: CASSYGQGGVTEAFF.

The genes are TRBV7-8 and TRBJ1-2; tentative D call: TRBD1 (5 bases). The CDR3 is made up of 19 amino acids. Trimming took 0 bases from V and 1 from J, leaving 21 bases between them. CDR1 SGHVS and CDR2 FQNEAQ come from the germline V gene. CDR3 amino acids: CASSLAPYTTEKYNYGYTF. The CDR3 coding sequence is TGTGCCAGCAGCTTAGCCCCTTATACGACAGAGAAATATAACTATGGCTACACCTTC.

Only a few counts were recorded for this clone. The CDR3 DNA reads TGTGCCAGCAGTTCTCAGGCGAACACCGGGGAGCTGTTTTTT. Encoded protein: CASSSQANTGELFF. The gene calls are TRBV28 and TRBJ2-2; D uncertain. Germline CDR1 reads MDHEN; CDR2 reads SYDVKM. Trimming took off 4 bases at V and 0 bases at J, with 6 bases between the two ends. This CDR3 contains 14 residues.

V and J are TRBV11-2 and TRBJ2-7; D is ambiguous. With 5 bases removed from V and 2 bases from J, the gap between germline ends came to 19 bases. The CDR3 is 16 amino acids. The germline V gene has CDR1 SGHAT and CDR2 FQNNGV. The CDR3 DNA reads as TGTGCCAGCAGCGGACCCGGCAGGTCTATGCCCTACGAGCAGTACTTC. Protein sequence: CASSGPGRSMPYEQYF.

The chain recombines TRBV13 with TRBJ2-4; 11 bases agree with TRBD2. The CDR3 has 15 amino acids. Trimming took 5 bases from V and 4 from J; bases not matched to a gene: 4. Germline lookup yields CDR1 PRHDT and CDR2 FYEKMQ (reference sequence). The CDR3 loop reads CASSDRTSGKNIQYF. CDR3 in DNA: TGTGCCAGCAGCGATAGGACTAGCGGGAAAAACATTCAGTACTTC.

The CDR3 region is CASSYDRAPYGYTF. CDR3 nucleotides: TGTGCCAGCAGTTACGACAGGGCCCCTTATGGCTACACCTTC. This chain connects TRBV6-5 to TRBJ1-2; 7 bases fit TRBD1. The V and J ends lost 2 bases and 5 bases, in that order; junction bases with no gene match: 5. Germline V gives CDR1 MNHEY, CDR2 SVGAGI. This CDR3 is built from 14 residues.

Of note for this clone: In the same sample, other DNA sequences code for this CDR3. The CDR3 DNA follows: TGTGCCAGCAGTTTGAGGAGTTACGAGCAGTACTTC. Translated: CASSLRSYEQYF. This sequence joins TRBV28 and TRBJ2-7; D not certain. This CDR3 has 12 amino acids. Per the germline V gene, CDR1 is MDHEN and CDR2 is SYDVKM. V gave up 3 bases and J gave up 4 bases, with 7 bases separating them.

Here the CDR3 DNA reads TGCGCCAGCAGCCAAGATGGCCGCGGGAGCGAGTCAGATACGCAGTATTTT. Translated: CASSQDGRGSESDTQYF. The V call is TRBV4-3, the J call TRBJ2-3; TRBD2 matches 7 bases. Trimming cost V 0 bases and J 4 bases; bases outside gene matches: 10. This CDR3 comprises 17 residues. The germline V gene has CDR1 LGHNA and CDR2 YSLEER.

The rearrangement links TRBV10-2 to TRBJ2-5; tentative D call: TRBD1 (5 bases). The V end was cut by 1 base, the J end by 5 bases, with 14 bases between. The CDR3 is made up of 15 amino acids. Germline V gene data show CDR1 as WSHSY and CDR2 as SAAADI. The DNA of the CDR3 is TGCGCCAGCAGTGAGTTCCCGACAGTACAGGAGACCCAGTACTTC. It is translated as CASSEFPTVQETQYF.

To note about this clone: The same CDR3 also results from other DNA sequences found in this sample. J is TRBJ1-3 and V is TRBV15; unclear D gene. The CDR3 sequence is 14 residues long. Trimming cost V 0 bases and J 0 bases, with 3 bases left between them. Germline V CDR1 and CDR2: LNHNV, YYDKDF (reference sequence). The CDR3 coding sequence is TGTGCCACCAGCAGAGACAGCTCTGGAAACACCATATATTTT. The encoded protein is CATSRDSSGNTIYF.

The J gene is TRBJ2-7, the V gene TRBV9; 10 nucleotides agree with TRBD2. CDR1 and CDR2 from the germline V gene are SGDLS and YYNGEE. Trimming cost V 4 bases and J 2 bases; bases outside gene matches: 3. The CDR3 is 14 amino acids. The CDR3 spells CASSPSGSAYEQYF. CDR3 in DNA: TGTGCCAGCAGCCCTAGCGGGAGTGCCTACGAGCAGTACTTC.

The chain recombines TRBV5-1 with TRBJ1-1; D unclear. This CDR3 is built from 13 residues. The germline gives CDR1 SGHRS, CDR2 YFSETQ. Trimming cost V 1 base and J 2 bases, with 6 bases left between them. CDR3 DNA: TGCGCCAGCAGCTTGTTCAGCAACACTGAAGCTTTCTTT. It specifies CASSLFSNTEAFF. The whole variable domain, remainder taken from reference TRBV5-1 and TRBJ1-1, is KAGVTQTPRYLIKTRGQQVTLSCSPISGHRSVSWYQQTPGQGLQFLFEYFSETQRNKGNFPGRFSGRQFSNSRSEMNVSTLELGDSALYLCASSLFSNTEAFFGQGTRLTVV.

As regards this clone: This specimen includes other DNA sequences encoding the same CDR3. Here the CDR3 DNA reads TGTGCCAGCAGTTTATCCTTCAACTATGGCTACACCTTC. Translating it yields CASSLSFNYGYTF. The chain links TRBV27 to TRBJ1-2, with no clear D. Per the germline V gene, CDR1 is MNHEY and CDR2 is SMNVEV (reference sequence). Deletions cut 0 bases from V and 2 bases from J, with 4 bases between. The length of the CDR3 is 13 residues.

This sequence joins TRBV9 and TRBJ1-4, with D tentatively TRBD1 (5 bases). Germline-derived CDR1 and CDR2 are SGDLS and YYNGEE. The CDR3 has 19 residues. Trimming left V 4 bases short and J 0 bases short, with 22 bases between. CDR3 sequence: CASSPSEGLRGATNEKLFF. Written as DNA, the CDR3 is TGTGCCAGCAGCCCCTCCGAGGGTCTAAGGGGCGCAACTAATGAAAAACTGTTTTTT.

The V and J genes are TRBV19 and TRBJ1-1, with unresolved D. Germline V gives CDR1 LNHDA, CDR2 SQIVND (reference sequence). There are 12 residues in the CDR3. The V gene lost 6 bases and the J gene lost 8 bases, with 13 bases spanning the gap. CDR3 coding DNA: TGTGCCAGTAGCAGCATTGGGTACGAAGCTTTCTTT. Amino acids: CASSSIGYEAFF.

The V and J genes are TRBV15 and TRBJ2-1; 11 bases are a match to TRBD2. The CDR3 is 15 residues long. Germline assignment: CDR1 LNHNV and CDR2 YYDKDF (reference sequence). V was clipped by 5 bases and J by 8 bases; unmatched bases: 8. This CDR3 is CATSLGTSGVHEQFF. The DNA for the CDR3 is TGTGCCACCAGCTTAGGGACTAGCGGTGTCCATGAGCAGTTCTTC. Filled out from reference TRBV15 and TRBJ2-1, the complete variable domain reads DAMVIQNPRYQVTQFGKPVTLSCSQTLNHNVMYWYQQKSSQAPKLLFHYYDKDFNNEADTPDNFQSRRPNTSFCFLDIRSPGLGDTAMYLCATSLGTSGVHEQFFGPGTRLTVL.

The chain uses TRBV11-2 and TRBJ1-2, with no clear D. The CDR3 length is 15 residues. The V gene lost 8 bases and the J gene lost 2 bases, with 18 bases spanning the gap. The germline CDR1 and CDR2 sequences are SGHAT and FQNNGV. The CDR3 DNA is TGTGCCAGCGGCCCCCCTCAACCCAGCAACTATGGCTACACCTTC. It specifies CASGPPQPSNYGYTF. The full variable domain, rest sourced from reference TRBV11-2 and TRBJ1-2, is EAGVAQSPRYKIIEKRQSVAFWCNPISGHATLYWYQQILGQGPKLLIQFQNNGVVDDSQLPKDRFSAERLKGVDSTLKIQPAKLEDSAVYLCASGPPQPSNYGYTFGSGTRLTVV.

This chain joins TRBV7-6 and TRBJ1-5; D remains ambiguous. Germline CDR1 SGHVS, CDR2 FNYEAQ. Trimming shortened V by 0 bases and J by 10 bases, and 19 bases separated the two germline ends. The CDR3 runs 16 residues. This CDR3 reads CASSLASGKRTSPQHF. The CDR3 DNA is TGTGCCAGCAGCTTAGCCTCGGGAAAAAGGACGAGCCCCCAGCATTTT.

J is TRBJ1-2 and V is TRBV6-4; the D gene is possibly TRBD1 (6 bases). This CDR3 region has 14 residues. The germline V and J ends were trimmed by 8 bases and 3 bases, with 16 bases remaining between them. Looked up from germline, CDR1 is MRHNA and CDR2 is SNTAGT. CDR3: CASSPAPGDYGYTF. The DNA of the CDR3 is TGTGCCAGCTCCCCAGCCCCAGGGGACTATGGCTACACCTTC.

This chain connects TRBV28 to TRBJ2-1; no definite D call. The germline CDR1 and CDR2 sequences are MDHEN and SYDVKM. V lost 5 bases and J 1 base, leaving 15 bases between the germline ends. The CDR3 contains 16 residues. This chain's CDR3 is CASSPNLWGSYNEQFF. CDR3 in DNA: TGTGCCAGCAGTCCAAATTTGTGGGGTTCCTACAATGAGCAGTTCTTC. The variable domain in full, completed from reference TRBV28 and TRBJ2-1, reads DVKVTQSSRYLVKRTGEKVFLECVQDMDHENMFWYRQDPGLGLRLIYFSYDVKMKEKGDIPEGYSVSREKKERFSLILESASTNQTSMYLCASSPNLWGSYNEQFFGPGTRLTVL.

A few counts support this clone. V is TRBV28 and J is TRBJ1-2; no firm D call. This CDR3 is built from 13 residues. Germline CDR1 and CDR2: MDHEN and SYDVKM. V was pared by 6 bases and J by 4 bases, with 12 bases between. The CDR3 sequence is CASSPPSGYGYTF. The DNA for the CDR3 is TGTGCCAGCAGCCCACCTTCGGGCTATGGCTACACCTTC.